This TCR beta chain was captured in a study of blood T cell repertoires in COVID-19. Whole-study context: Samples representing acute and convalescent COVID-19 were sourced from the United States, Italy and Spain.

Clinical history as reported by participants underpinned cohort assignment. For recovered donors of Cohort 3, there were two negative PCRs, clearance, or symptom resolution. Original handling: From reference gene primer amplification, estimates of nucleated cell counts were derived. Assay: immunoSEQ multiplex PCR; the TCRdb copy retains only in-frame clones and omits some. D and trimming come from the DNA, and the V and J calls and clone size come from that table. The table has some 160,000 clones, around 80% seen once; the top ten hold roughly 8%. The receptor's source is a woman between 50 and 59 years old who had recovered from COVID-19. The sequencing sample was made of PBMCs or T cells enriched from blood (not recorded which).

CDR3 coding DNA: TGTGCCAGCAGTGAGAGATTCGTCTCCTACAATGAGCAGTTCTTC. Protein: CASSERFVSYNEQFF. J is TRBJ2-1 and V is TRBV6-1; D not certain. There are 15 residues in the CDR3. V gave up 3 bases and J gave up 0 bases, with 9 bases separating them. Germline CDR1 MNHNS, CDR2 SASEGT.